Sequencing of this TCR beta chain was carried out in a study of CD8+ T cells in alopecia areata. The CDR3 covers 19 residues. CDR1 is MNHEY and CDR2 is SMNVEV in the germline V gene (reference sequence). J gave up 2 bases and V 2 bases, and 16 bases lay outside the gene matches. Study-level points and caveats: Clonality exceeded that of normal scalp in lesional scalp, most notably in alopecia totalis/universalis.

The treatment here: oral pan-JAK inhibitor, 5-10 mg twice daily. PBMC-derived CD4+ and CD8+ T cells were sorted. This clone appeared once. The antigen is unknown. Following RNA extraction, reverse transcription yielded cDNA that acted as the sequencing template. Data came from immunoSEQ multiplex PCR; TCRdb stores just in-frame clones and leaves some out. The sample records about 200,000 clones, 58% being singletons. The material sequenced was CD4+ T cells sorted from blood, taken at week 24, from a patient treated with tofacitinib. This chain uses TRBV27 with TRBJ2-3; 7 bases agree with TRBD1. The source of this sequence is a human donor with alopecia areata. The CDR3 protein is CASSLEARPGQRFTDTQYF. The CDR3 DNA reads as TGTGCCAGCAGTTTAGAGGCTCGTCCGGGACAGAGATTCACAGATACGCAGTATTTT.